The 10 T cell receptor beta chains below come from one sample, sequenced in a study of radiotherapy plus CTLA-4 blockade in lung cancer. Generated by immunoSEQ multiplex PCR, the TCRdb table keeps only in-frame clones and is missing some. The repertoire includes 55,000 to 75,000 clones, 60% to 80% of them detected once, and roughly 15% sits in the top ten. Sequences were derived from peripheral blood, sampled from a patient treated with radiotherapy plus ipilimumab. The receptor set was obtained from a human donor with non-small cell lung cancer whose response to radiotherapy plus ipilimumab could not be evaluated. Some clones in this sample may be carry-over from other donors' samples.

This chain connects TRBV28 to TRBJ2-3; TRBD2 agrees at 7 bases. The germline CDR1 and CDR2 sequences are MDHEN and SYDVKM. This CDR3 region has 16 residues. Trimming took 4 bases from V and 3 from J; bases not matched to a gene: 10. CDR3 protein: CASSSAIMGGTDTQYF. DNA for the CDR3: TGTGCCAGCAGTTCGGCCATCATGGGAGGGACAGATACGCAGTATTTT. The whole variable domain, filled in from reference TRBV28 and TRBJ2-3, reads DVKVTQSSRYLVKRTGEKVFLECVQDMDHENMFWYRQDPGLGLRLIYFSYDVKMKEKGDIPEGYSVSREKKERFSLILESASTNQTSMYLCASSSAIMGGTDTQYFGPGTRLTVL.

This clone was found a few times. One junction end does not reproduce the germline sequence, and a read error may be involved. J is TRBJ1-1 and V is TRBV18; D is unclear. CDR3 length equals 9 residues. Germline CDR1 reads KGHSH; CDR2 reads LQKENI. DNA for the CDR3: TGTGCCAGCTCACCACCCCCCTTATTT. As protein: CASSPPPLF.

The chain joins TRBV28 to TRBJ1-5; 9 bases align to TRBD1. CDR1 and CDR2 (germline): MDHEN, SYDVKM. The J segment lost 0 bases and the V segment lost 3 bases, leaving 9 bases of the junction unmatched. CDR3 size: 18 residues. CDR3 coding DNA: TGTGCCAGCAGTTTCTATACCGGGACAGGGTATAGCAATCAGCCCCAGCATTTT. The encoded protein is CASSFYTGTGYSNQPQHF. Variable domain in full (rest from reference TRBV28 and TRBJ1-5): DVKVTQSSRYLVKRTGEKVFLECVQDMDHENMFWYRQDPGLGLRLIYFSYDVKMKEKGDIPEGYSVSREKKERFSLILESASTNQTSMYLCASSFYTGTGYSNQPQHFGDGTRLSIL.

The V gene is TRBV19, the J gene TRBJ2-5; the D gene is possibly TRBD2 (6 bases). Germline V gene sequence: CDR1 LNHDA, CDR2 SQIVND (reference sequence). The CDR3 length is 15 residues. The V end was cut by 6 bases, the J end by 2 bases, with 16 bases between. This CDR3 is CASRPNGGTQETQYF. CDR3 nucleotides: TGTGCCAGTAGACCGAATGGAGGGACTCAAGAGACCCAGTACTTC.

This clone was detected only a few times. V gene TRBV19 combines with J gene TRBJ1-5; TRBD1 aligns across 8 bases. Germline V gene data show CDR1 as LNHDA and CDR2 as SQIVND (reference sequence). Trimming at V came to 4 bases and at J to 0 bases, leaving 8 bases not matched to a gene. There are 17 residues in the CDR3. This CDR3 reads CASSTNLGQVSNQPQHF. The CDR3 coding sequence is TGTGCCAGTAGTACCAACCTGGGACAGGTTAGCAATCAGCCCCAGCATTTT.

The rearrangement links TRBV7-9 to TRBJ2-1; the match to TRBD2 covers 10 bases. This CDR3 spans 14 amino acids. Per the germline V gene, CDR1 is SEHNR and CDR2 is FQNEAQ (reference sequence). V dropped 8 bases and J dropped 12; count of bases not matched to a gene: 13. DNA for the CDR3: TGTGCCAGCGTCCAAGAGCGGGGGGGCCAGGCGCAGTTCTTC. It translates to CASVQERGGQAQFF.

As for this clone: One junction end does not reproduce the germline sequence, and a read error may be involved. The gene calls are TRBV7-7 and TRBJ2-2, with 7 positions matching TRBD1. Germline V gene data show CDR1 as SSHAT and CDR2 as FNYEAQ (reference sequence). The CDR3 has 15 amino acids. CDR3 region: CASSLQGPGTGELFF. The CDR3 DNA reads TGTGCTAGCAGCTTACAGGGGCCGGGCACCGGGGAGCTGTTTTTT.

The chain is built from TRBV15 and TRBJ1-2; 7 bases are shared with TRBD1. V lost 4 bases, J lost 4 bases, and 6 bases stayed unmatched. Germline CDR1 is LNHNV and CDR2 is YYDKDF (reference sequence). This CDR3 comprises 14 residues. The CDR3 DNA reads as TGTGCCACCAGCAATTTGGGGACAGTCTATGGCTACACCTTC. Its protein is CATSNLGTVYGYTF.

The chain joins TRBV5-6 to TRBJ2-2, with a weak D call TRBD2 (6 bases). V was clipped by 6 bases and J by 1 base, with 10 bases between them. In germline, CDR1 is SGHDT, CDR2 YYEEEE. The CDR3 extends over 14 amino acids. DNA for the CDR3: TGTGCCAGCACCCTCGGGGGGAACACCGGGGAGCTGTTTTTT. Amino acid sequence: CASTLGGNTGELFF.

The CDR3 is CASSRNGNLNIQYF. The CDR3 DNA reads as TGCGCCAGCAGCCGGAACGGGAACCTAAACATTCAGTACTTC. V is TRBV4-3 and J is TRBJ2-4; D might be TRBD2 (5 bases). V was trimmed by 4 bases and J by 6 bases, leaving 13 bases between them. Germline CDR1 and CDR2: LGHNA and YSLEER. The CDR3 is 14 residues long.